This T cell receptor (beta chain) was obtained from a study of cytomegalovirus exposure and HLA in healthy donors. Study outcomes and limitations: The study put about 180 TCR beta chains on its list as cytomegalovirus-associated. Several top significant clusters appeared, in a later analysis, to be linked to common viral pathogens.

Germline V gene data show CDR1 as MNHEY and CDR2 as SMNVEV (reference sequence). The ends were cut back, 5 bases at V and 0 bases at J, with 22 bases in the middle. This CDR3 is 18 amino acids long. In regard to this clone: What it recognizes is unknown.

PCR employed 60 Vbeta and 13 Jbeta primers. The method was immunoSEQ multiplex PCR; TCRdb's version includes in-frame clones alone and lacks a portion of them. The data contain 150,000 to 200,000 clones, more than 65% of them seen just once; the ten biggest clones take up approximately 6%. Participants comprised healthy donors of bone marrow. This TCR derives from a woman aged 30 to 39 in good health and CMV-seropositive. The chain uses TRBV27 and TRBJ1-1; D is possibly TRBD1 (6 bases). The specimen sequenced was PBMCs. CDR3 residues: CASSPALFRGQMNTEAFF. CDR3 sequence (DNA): TGTGCCAGCAGTCCCGCTCTCTTCAGGGGCCAAATGAACACTGAAGCTTTCTTT.